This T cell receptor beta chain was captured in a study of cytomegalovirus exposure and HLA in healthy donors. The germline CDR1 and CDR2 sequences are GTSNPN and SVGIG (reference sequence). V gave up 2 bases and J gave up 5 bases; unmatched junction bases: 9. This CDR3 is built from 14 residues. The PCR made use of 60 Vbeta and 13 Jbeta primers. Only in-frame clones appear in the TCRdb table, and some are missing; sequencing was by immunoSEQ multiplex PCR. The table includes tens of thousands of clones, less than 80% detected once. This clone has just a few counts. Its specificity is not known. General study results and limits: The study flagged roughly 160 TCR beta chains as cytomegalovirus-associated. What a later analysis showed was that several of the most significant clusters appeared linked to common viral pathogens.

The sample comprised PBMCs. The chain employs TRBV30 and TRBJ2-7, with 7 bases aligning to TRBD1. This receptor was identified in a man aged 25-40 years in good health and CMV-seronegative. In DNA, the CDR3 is TGTGCCTGGAGTCCTTTCACAGGGGTAAACGAGCAGTACTTC. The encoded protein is CAWSPFTGVNEQYF.